Shown below are 23 T cell receptor beta chains from a single sample sequenced in a study of OX40 agonist ivuxolimab in advanced cancers. Libraries were prepared by immunoSEQ multiplex PCR; TCRdb keeps only in-frame clonotypes and omits some of them. The sample comprises 80,000 or so clones, over 85% of which are singletons, and around 0.29% rests with the top ten. The starting material was CD4+ or CD8+ T cells sorted from blood, obtained in a trial of the OX40 agonist ivuxolimab. The receptors derive from an adult with an advanced solid tumor such as melanoma, head and neck, liver or kidney cancer.

The chain recombines TRBV9 with TRBJ2-5; 10 nucleotides agree with TRBD1. The CDR3 is 17 residues long. V was pared by 3 bases and J by 2 bases, with 10 bases of the junction left unmatched. Germline V gene sequence: CDR1 SGDLS, CDR2 YYNGEE. CDR3 region: CASSAGRTGGQQETQYF. The DNA of the CDR3 is TGTGCCAGCAGCGCCGGCCGGACAGGGGGGCAACAAGAGACCCAGTACTTC.

The V call is TRBV7-9, the J call TRBJ2-3, with 7 bases matching TRBD2. Germline V gene sequence: CDR1 SEHNR, CDR2 FQNEAQ (reference sequence). The CDR3 loop spans 15 amino acids. Unmatched junction bases numbered 6, after V lost 3 bases and J lost 3 bases. CDR3 bases: TGTGCCAGCAGCTTGGGGGGAGGGCCGACAGATACGCAGTATTTT. Amino acid sequence: CASSLGGGPTDTQYF.

The rearrangement joins TRBV19 to TRBJ1-4; 10 nucleotides align to TRBD1. This CDR3 is built from 14 residues. V gave up 7 bases and J gave up 7 bases; unmatched junction bases: 6. Germline V gene sequence: CDR1 LNHDA, CDR2 SQIVND (reference sequence). This CDR3 is CASNPGQGTEKLFF. The DNA for the CDR3 is TGTGCCAGTAATCCGGGACAGGGGACTGAAAAACTGTTTTTT.

The rearrangement joins TRBV11-2 to TRBJ1-5; TRBD1 might be the D (5 bases). The CDR3 extends over 15 amino acids. The germline V and J ends were trimmed by 3 bases and 7 bases, with 16 bases remaining between them. Germline-derived CDR1 and CDR2 are SGHAT and FQNNGV. For the CDR3, the DNA is TGTGCCAGCAGCTTCTTAGGGGTATCGGGACAGCCCCAGCATTTT. As protein: CASSFLGVSGQPQHF. Complete variable domain (other parts from reference TRBV11-2 and TRBJ1-5): EAGVAQSPRYKIIEKRQSVAFWCNPISGHATLYWYQQILGQGPKLLIQFQNNGVVDDSQLPKDRFSAERLKGVDSTLKIQPAKLEDSAVYLCASSFLGVSGQPQHFGDGTRLSIL.

The V and J genes are TRBV9 and TRBJ2-2; 9 bases map to TRBD2. There are 18 residues in the CDR3. Germline V gene lookup returns CDR1 SGDLS and CDR2 YYNGEE. The V and J ends lost 4 bases and 7 bases, in that order; junction bases with no gene match: 17. In nucleotides, the CDR3 is TGTGCCAGCAGCCCTGAACAGAGGCGGGGGGGCCGGAGCGGGGAGCTGTTTTTT. Its protein product is CASSPEQRRGGRSGELFF.

The chain couples TRBV18 to TRBJ2-7; 13 nucleotides match TRBD2. The CDR3 is made up of 15 amino acids. Germline CDR1 and CDR2: KGHSH and LQKENI. J lost 6 bases, V lost 5 bases, and 7 bases had no gene match. In DNA form, the CDR3 reads TGTGCCAGCTCAGGGACTAGCGGGGAGTTTCTCGAGCAGTACTTC. This translates into CASSGTSGEFLEQYF. Drawing the rest from reference TRBV18 and TRBJ2-7, the complete variable domain is NAGVMQNPRHLVRRRGQEARLRCSPMKGHSHVYWYRQLPEEGLKFMVYLQKENIIDESGMPKERFSAEFPKEGPSILRIQQVVRGDSAAYFCASSGTSGEFLEQYFGPGTRLTVT.

The rearrangement uses TRBV7-9 and TRBJ1-3; D might be TRBD1 (6 bases). V dropped 5 bases and J dropped 5 bases, with 10 bases sitting between them. This CDR3 has 13 amino acids. Germline assignment: CDR1 SEHNR and CDR2 FQNEAQ (reference sequence). CDR3 protein: CASSPQGRNTIYF. The CDR3 coding sequence is TGTGCCAGCAGCCCCCAGGGGAGAAACACCATATATTTT.

J is TRBJ1-1 and V is TRBV18, with 7 bases fitting TRBD1. Trimming removed 5 bases from V and 6 bases from J; junction bases left unmatched: 9. The germline V gene encodes CDR1 KGHSH and CDR2 LQKENI. The CDR3 sequence is 14 residues long. CDR3 amino acids: CASSESGTASEAFF. The CDR3 bases are TGTGCCAGCTCAGAATCCGGGACAGCCTCTGAAGCTTTCTTT.

The chain combines TRBV6-5 with TRBJ1-1; D ambiguous. V lost 2 bases and J 0 bases, leaving 7 bases between the germline ends. Per the germline V gene, CDR1 is MNHEY and CDR2 is SVGAGI. CDR3 size: 14 residues. Here the CDR3 DNA reads TGTGCCAGCAGTTACGAGGGAATGAACACTGAAGCTTTCTTT. It specifies CASSYEGMNTEAFF.

CDR3 protein: CASITGGGSDTQYF. DNA of the CDR3: TGTGCCAGCATCACAGGGGGCGGATCAGATACGCAGTATTTT. V gene TRBV28 combines with J gene TRBJ2-3; 9 positions agree with TRBD1. CDR1 MDHEN and CDR2 SYDVKM come from the germline V gene. The CDR3 runs 14 residues. J gave up 4 bases and V 7 bases, and 6 bases lay outside the gene matches.

J is TRBJ1-5 and V is TRBV6-1, with D maybe TRBD1 (5 bases). Germline-derived CDR1 and CDR2 are MNHNS and SASEGT. The CDR3 is 17 residues long. V was pared by 4 bases and J by 1 base, with 17 bases between. The CDR3 nucleotides read TGTGCCAGCAGTGGTTTTGGGGGGAGTTTGAGCAATCAGCCCCAGCATTTT. Amino acid sequence: CASSGFGGSLSNQPQHF.

The CDR3 DNA sequence: TGTGCCAGCACCCCTGGGTGGGTCGGGTACGAGCAGTACTTC. Its translation: CASTPGWVGYEQYF. This chain connects TRBV2 to TRBJ2-7; D not certain. The CDR3 contains 14 residues. Germline CDR1 SNHLY, CDR2 FYNNEI. Deletions cut 7 bases from V and 4 bases from J, with 17 bases between.

The chain links TRBV6-1 to TRBJ2-7; tentatively, D is TRBD2 (6 bases). CDR1 is MNHNS and CDR2 is SASEGT in the germline V gene. The V and J ends lost 0 bases and 4 bases respectively, with 10 bases between them. The CDR3 extends over 14 amino acids. The CDR3 DNA follows: TGTGCCAGCAGTGAAGCGCTTCGGGGGTACGAGCAGTACTTC. As protein: CASSEALRGYEQYF.

V usage is TRBV9 and J usage is TRBJ2-3; 9 nucleotides match TRBD2. CDR3 length equals 17 residues. The germline CDR1 and CDR2 sequences are SGDLS and YYNGEE. Trimming at V came to 6 bases and at J to 2 bases, leaving 13 bases not matched to a gene. This CDR3 is CASTPLGSGGTTDTQYF. CDR3 bases: TGTGCCAGCACACCCCTTGGGAGCGGGGGGACCACAGATACGCAGTATTTT.

This chain joins TRBV7-2 and TRBJ2-5; tentatively, D is TRBD1 (6 bases). Germline V CDR1 and CDR2: SGHTA, FQGNSA. Deletions cut 5 bases from V and 5 bases from J, with 18 bases between. CDR3 length equals 15 residues. As DNA, the CDR3 is TGTGCCAGCAGCCAACAGGGATATTCGGGGGAGACCCAGTACTTC. Protein sequence: CASSQQGYSGETQYF.

With respect to this clone: Germline is not matched at one junction end, which may reflect a read error. The chain is built from TRBV11-2 and TRBJ1-4, with D maybe TRBD1 (5 bases). CDR3 size: 15 residues. In germline, CDR1 is SGHAT, CDR2 FQNNGV. The chain's CDR3 is CAGSLSGTIAEKLFF. CDR3 nucleotide sequence: TGTGCCGGCAGCTTATCCGGGACCATAGCTGAAAAACTGTTTTTT. The whole variable domain, remainder taken from reference TRBV11-2 and TRBJ1-4, is EAGVAQSPRYKIIEKRQSVAFWCNPISGHATLYWYQQILGQGPKLLIQFQNNGVVDDSQLPKDRFSAERLKGVDSTLKIQPAKLEDSAVYLCAGSLSGTIAEKLFFGSGTQLSVL.

The J gene is TRBJ2-3, the V gene TRBV6-4, with TRBD2 identical over 9 bases. Germline CDR1 is MRHNA and CDR2 is SNTAGT. V shed 3 bases, J shed 7 bases, and the junction held 8 bases outside the gene matches. This CDR3 has 15 amino acids. In nucleotides, the CDR3 is TGTGCCAGCAGTGAGGTTAGCGGGGGATGGAATACGCAGTATTTT. Amino acids: CASSEVSGGWNTQYF.

The V gene is TRBV19, the J gene TRBJ2-5; 7 bases line up with TRBD1. Germline values: CDR1 LNHDA, CDR2 SQIVND (reference sequence). Trimming at V came to 3 bases and at J to 5 bases, leaving 3 bases not matched to a gene. The CDR3 is 13 residues long. CDR3 coding DNA: TGTGCCAGTAGTATCACAGGGGTGGAGACCCAGTACTTC. This gives the protein CASSITGVETQYF.

The chain recombines TRBV18 with TRBJ2-1; perhaps TRBD2 as D (6 bases). There are 14 residues in the CDR3. Germline V gene sequence: CDR1 KGHSH, CDR2 LQKENI. V was pared by 1 base and J by 10 bases, with 14 bases between. CDR3 coding DNA: TGTGCCAGCTCACCACTGGGACTCCCGCCAGAGCAGTTCTTC. Its translation: CASSPLGLPPEQFF.

This chain links TRBV7-2 with TRBJ1-3; D possibly corresponds to TRBD1 (6 bases). With 8 bases removed from V and 0 bases from J, the gap between germline ends came to 8 bases. The CDR3 sequence is 13 residues long. The germline CDR1 and CDR2 sequences are SGHTA and FQGNSA. This chain's CDR3 is CASGQFSGNTIYF. The CDR3 DNA sequence: TGTGCCAGCGGACAGTTCTCTGGAAACACCATATATTTT.

The chain couples TRBV7-9 to TRBJ1-1, with 11 bases fitting TRBD1. The CDR3 spans 16 residues. Germline V gives CDR1 SEHNR, CDR2 FQNEAQ (reference sequence). Unmatched junction bases numbered 12, after V lost 5 bases and J lost 7 bases. CDR3 in amino acids: CASSPHRTGGEGEAFF. The DNA for the CDR3 is TGTGCCAGCAGCCCCCATAGGACAGGGGGCGAGGGTGAAGCTTTCTTT.

The CDR3 DNA reads as TGCGCCAGCAGCCAAGATCAACGGGACTATGGCTACACCTTC. It specifies CASSQDQRDYGYTF. The chain recombines TRBV4-3 with TRBJ1-2; the D is unclear. V lost 0 bases and J lost 3, with 8 bases in between. Germline V gene lookup returns CDR1 LGHNA and CDR2 YSLEER. The CDR3 spans 14 residues.

The V call is TRBV7-9, the J call TRBJ2-7; D call uncertain. This CDR3 has 12 residues. Germline values: CDR1 SEHNR, CDR2 FQNEAQ (reference sequence). The germline V and J ends were trimmed by 2 bases and 5 bases, with 7 bases remaining between them. The CDR3 coding sequence is TGTGCCAGCAGCTTAAAGCCCAACGAGCAGTACTTC. Translating gives CASSLKPNEQYF.